One and the same sample provided the 8 T cell receptor beta chains below, sequenced in a study of T-cell reconstitution after alpha-beta-depleted transplantation in children. For TCRbeta, the library was prepared with unique molecular identifiers. TCRdb redid the calling of the PCR reads with MiXCR, one entry per CDR3 protein. This sample has about 580,000 distinct CDR3 sequences; roughly 23% occur once, and the top ten carry roughly 14%. The input for sequencing was PBMCs, mostly from graft donor cells, taken 360 days after TCRalphabeta/CD19-depleted stem cell transplant. The receptors derive from a boy under two years old who had a stem cell transplant for acute myeloid leukemia, so the T cells may come from the graft donor.

This clonotype was seen a single time. Possible read error: a much larger clone is one base away. The chain carries TRBV12-3 or TRBV12-4 and TRBJ2-5, with 13 bases matching TRBD2. V shed 4 bases and J 5 bases; nucleotides not matched to a gene: 7. The CDR3 extends over 16 amino acids. The chain's CDR3 is CASSSGLAGAHETQYF. CDR3 DNA: TGTGCCAGCAGTTCCGGACTAGCGGGGGCCCATGAGACCCAGTACTTC.

The rearrangement uses TRBV20-1 and TRBJ1-2; tentatively, D is TRBD1 (5 bases). Germline V gene sequence: CDR1 DFQATT, CDR2 SNEGSKA (reference sequence). The CDR3 totals 14 residues. Trimming pared 3 bases from V and 4 bases from J, leaving 15 bases between. The CDR3 bases are TGCAGTGCTAGTAGTCAGGGAATAGGCTATGGCTACACCTTC. This sequence encodes CSASSQGIGYGYTF.

This chain connects TRBV24-1 to TRBJ2-1, with TRBD2 matching over 10 bases. Germline V lookup: CDR1 KGHDR, CDR2 SFDVKD. After removal of 9 bases from V and 8 bases from J, the junction contained 9 bases not matched to a gene. There are 14 residues in the CDR3. This CDR3 reads CATSKRGGRDEQFF. CDR3 bases: TGTGCCACCTCAAAGCGGGGGGGCAGGGATGAGCAGTTCTTC.

The V gene is TRBV7-7, the J gene TRBJ2-5; D ambiguous. V gave up 5 bases and J gave up 1 base, with 11 bases separating them. The CDR3 consists of 14 residues. Germline-derived CDR1 and CDR2 are SSHAT and FNYEAQ (reference sequence). The CDR3 DNA reads TGTGCCAGCAGCCCTATCGTAGCCCAAGAGACCCAGTACTTC. Its protein product is CASSPIVAQETQYF.

There are a few counts of this clonotype. The V and J genes are TRBV7-2 and TRBJ2-1, with 11 nucleotides matching TRBD2. Germline V gene data show CDR1 as SGHTA and CDR2 as FQGNSA. CDR3 length equals 16 residues. The trim removed 5 bases at V and 3 bases at J, leaving 6 bases unmatched. The CDR3 region has the DNA TGTGCCAGCAGCCCTAGCGGGGGGACATACTACAATGAGCAGTTCTTC. Amino acid sequence: CASSPSGGTYYNEQFF.

This clonotype was detected a few times. The CDR3 nucleotides are TGTGCCAGCAGTTACGGTGAAACAGATACGCAGTATTTT. Protein product: CASSYGETDTQYF. V usage is TRBV6-5 and J usage is TRBJ2-3; D remains unclear. The CDR3 has 13 residues. Per the germline V gene, CDR1 is MNHEY and CDR2 is SVGAGI. Deletions cut 2 bases from V and 3 bases from J, with 6 bases between.

The rearrangement joins TRBV2 to TRBJ2-7, with D maybe TRBD2 (5 bases). V lost 2 bases, J lost 3 bases, and 23 bases lay in between. Germline loops: CDR1 SNHLY, CDR2 FYNNEI. The CDR3 totals 18 residues. CDR3 protein: CASSELFGPKSGSYEQYV. The CDR3 region has the DNA TGTGCCAGCAGTGAACTATTCGGACCTAAGTCGGGGAGCTACGAGCAGTACGTC.

This clonotype was recorded a few times. The CDR3 nucleotides read TGTGCCAGCAGTAAAGGACTAGCGGGGGTTACCTACAATGAGCAGTTCTTC. This codes for CASSKGLAGVTYNEQFF. The rearrangement links TRBV27 to TRBJ2-1; 13 bases agree with TRBD2. The CDR3 runs 17 residues. Germline loops: CDR1 MNHEY, CDR2 SMNVEV (reference sequence). V shed 5 bases and J 2 bases; nucleotides not matched to a gene: 6.